This TCR beta chain was captured in a study of blood T cell repertoires in COVID-19. At the level of the study: The United States, Italy and Spain were the sources of the acute and convalescent COVID-19 samples. Nucleic acid was either cDNA or gDNA, and it came from T cells, B-cell-depleted T cells, or PBMCs.

Original handling: By means of reference gene primer amplification, nucleated cell counts were estimated. Method: immunoSEQ multiplex PCR; TCRdb's copy keeps in-frame clones and lacks some. V and J calls and clone size come straight from that table; D and trimming were deduced from the DNA. The sample includes tens of thousands of clones, about 86% seen only once; the top ten take roughly 4%. The V segment lost 4 bases and the J segment 3 bases; nucleotides outside the gene matches: 4. The V gene's germline CDR1 is LNHNV and CDR2 YYDKDF (reference sequence). This CDR3 spans 15 amino acids. V and J are TRBV15 and TRBJ1-1; 11 positions agree with TRBD1. This clonotype originated in a man aged 50 to 59 with acute or convalescent COVID-19. Sequencing input: peripheral blood. The CDR3 DNA sequence: TGTGCCACCAGCAAGGACAGGGGGCATGACACTGAAGCTTTCTTT. Translated, it gives CATSKDRGHDTEAFF.